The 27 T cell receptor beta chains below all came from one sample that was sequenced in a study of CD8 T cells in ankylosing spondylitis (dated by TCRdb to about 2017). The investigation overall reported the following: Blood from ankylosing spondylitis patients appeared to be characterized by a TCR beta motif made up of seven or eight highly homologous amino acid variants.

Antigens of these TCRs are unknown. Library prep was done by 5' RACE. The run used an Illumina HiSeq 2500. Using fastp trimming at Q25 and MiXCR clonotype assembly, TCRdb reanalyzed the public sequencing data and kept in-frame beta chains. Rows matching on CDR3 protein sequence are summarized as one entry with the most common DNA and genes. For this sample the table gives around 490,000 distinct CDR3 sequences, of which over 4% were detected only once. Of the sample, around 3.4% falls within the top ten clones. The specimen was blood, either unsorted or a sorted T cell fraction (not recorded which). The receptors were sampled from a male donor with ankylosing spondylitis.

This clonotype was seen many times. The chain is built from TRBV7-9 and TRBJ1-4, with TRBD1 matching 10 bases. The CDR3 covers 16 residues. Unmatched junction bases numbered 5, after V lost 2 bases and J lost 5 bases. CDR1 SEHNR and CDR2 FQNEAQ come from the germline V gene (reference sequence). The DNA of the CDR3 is TGTGCCAGCAGCTTAACGTTGGGACAGGGGAATGAAAAACTGTTTTTT. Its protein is CASSLTLGQGNEKLFF.

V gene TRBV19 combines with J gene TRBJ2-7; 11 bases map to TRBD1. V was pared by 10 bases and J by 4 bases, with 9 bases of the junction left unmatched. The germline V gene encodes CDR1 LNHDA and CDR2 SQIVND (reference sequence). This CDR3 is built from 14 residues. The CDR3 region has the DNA TGTGCCACCCGTGATCGGGACAGGGGGTACGAGCAGTACTTC. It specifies CATRDRDRGYEQYF.

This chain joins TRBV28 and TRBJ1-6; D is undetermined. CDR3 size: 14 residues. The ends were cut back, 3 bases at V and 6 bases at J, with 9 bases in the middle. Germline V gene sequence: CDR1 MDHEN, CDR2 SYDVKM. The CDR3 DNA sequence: TGTGCCAGCAGTTTCGGAGGGCTTAATTCACCCCTCCACTTT. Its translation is CASSFGGLNSPLHF.

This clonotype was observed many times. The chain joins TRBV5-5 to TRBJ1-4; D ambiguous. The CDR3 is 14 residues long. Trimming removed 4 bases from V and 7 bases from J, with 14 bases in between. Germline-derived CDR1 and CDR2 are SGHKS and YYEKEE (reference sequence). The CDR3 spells CASSLETQSEKLFF. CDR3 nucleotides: TGTGCCAGCAGCCTCGAGACACAGTCTGAAAAACTGTTTTTT.

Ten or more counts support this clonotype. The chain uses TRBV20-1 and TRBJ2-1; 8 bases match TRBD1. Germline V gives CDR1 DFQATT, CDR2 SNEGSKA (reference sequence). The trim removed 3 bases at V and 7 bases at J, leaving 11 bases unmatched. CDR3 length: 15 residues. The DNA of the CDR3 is TGCAGTGCTAGGGAAGACAGGGGAGGAAGGAATGAGCAGTTCTTC. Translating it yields CSAREDRGGRNEQFF.

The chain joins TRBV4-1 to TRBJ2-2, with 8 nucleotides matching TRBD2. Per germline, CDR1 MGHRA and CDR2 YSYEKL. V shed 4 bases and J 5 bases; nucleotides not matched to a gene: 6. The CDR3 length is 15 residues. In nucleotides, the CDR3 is TGCGCCAGCAGCCCCCGGGCTAGCGGGACCGGGGAGCTGTTTTTT. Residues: CASSPRASGTGELFF.

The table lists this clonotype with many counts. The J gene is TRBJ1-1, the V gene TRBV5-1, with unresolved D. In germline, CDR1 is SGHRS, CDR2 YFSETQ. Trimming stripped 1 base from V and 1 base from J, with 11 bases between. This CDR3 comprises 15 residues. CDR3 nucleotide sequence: TGCGCCAGCAGCTTGTTGGCTGACGGGAACACTGAAGCTTTCTTT. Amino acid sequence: CASSLLADGNTEAFF. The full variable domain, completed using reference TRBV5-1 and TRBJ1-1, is KAGVTQTPRYLIKTRGQQVTLSCSPISGHRSVSWYQQTPGQGLQFLFEYFSETQRNKGNFPGRFSGRQFSNSRSEMNVSTLELGDSALYLCASSLLADGNTEAFFGQGTRLTVV.

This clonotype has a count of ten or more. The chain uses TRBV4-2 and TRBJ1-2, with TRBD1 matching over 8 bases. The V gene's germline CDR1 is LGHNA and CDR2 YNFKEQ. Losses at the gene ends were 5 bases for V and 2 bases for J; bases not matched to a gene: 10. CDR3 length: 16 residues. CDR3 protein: CASSSDRAGSNYGYTF. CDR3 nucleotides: TGTGCCAGCAGCTCGGACAGGGCGGGATCGAACTATGGCTACACCTTC.

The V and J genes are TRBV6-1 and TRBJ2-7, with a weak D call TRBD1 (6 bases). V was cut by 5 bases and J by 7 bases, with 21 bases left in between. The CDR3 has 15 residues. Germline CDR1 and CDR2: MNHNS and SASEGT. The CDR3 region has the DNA TGTGCCAGCAGTACAGGACAGTCCATCTTCGGGGAGCAGTACTTC. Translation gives CASSTGQSIFGEQYF.

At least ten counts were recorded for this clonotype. This CDR3 is CASSQDKLNTGELFF. CDR3 nucleotides: TGCGCCAGCAGCCAAGATAAACTAAACACCGGGGAGCTGTTTTTT. The chain combines TRBV4-3 with TRBJ2-2; D unclear. V lost 0 bases and J 2 bases, leaving 7 bases between the germline ends. CDR3 length: 15 amino acids. Germline loops: CDR1 LGHNA, CDR2 YSLEER.

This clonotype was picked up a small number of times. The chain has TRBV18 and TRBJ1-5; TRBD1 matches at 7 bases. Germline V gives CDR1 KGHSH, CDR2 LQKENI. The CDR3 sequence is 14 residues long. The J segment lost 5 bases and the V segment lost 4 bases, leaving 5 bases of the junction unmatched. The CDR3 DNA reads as TGTGCCAGCTCACAACAGGGGTTGGATCAGCCCCAGCATTTT. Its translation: CASSQQGLDQPQHF.

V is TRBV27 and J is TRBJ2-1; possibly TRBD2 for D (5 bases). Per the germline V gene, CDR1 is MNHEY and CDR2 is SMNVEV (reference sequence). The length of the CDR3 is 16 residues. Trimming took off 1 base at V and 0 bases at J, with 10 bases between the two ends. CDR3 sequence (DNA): TGTGCCAGCAGTTTATGGGCGGGTATCTCCTACAATGAGCAGTTCTTC. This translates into CASSLWAGISYNEQFF.

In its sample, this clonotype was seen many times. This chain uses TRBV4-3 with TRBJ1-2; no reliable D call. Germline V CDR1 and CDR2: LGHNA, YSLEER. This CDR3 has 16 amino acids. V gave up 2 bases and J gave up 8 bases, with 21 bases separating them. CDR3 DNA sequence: TGCGCCAGCAGCCAACGTGGGGTTTCCGATGATGGGGGCTACACCTTC. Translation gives CASSQRGVSDDGGYTF.

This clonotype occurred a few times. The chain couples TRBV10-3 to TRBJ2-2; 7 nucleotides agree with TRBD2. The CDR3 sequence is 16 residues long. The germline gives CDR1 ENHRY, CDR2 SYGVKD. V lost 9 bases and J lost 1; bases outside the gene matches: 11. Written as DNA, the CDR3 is TGTGCCATAAAACCCCAGGGAGGGAGGAACACCGGGGAGCTGTTTTTT. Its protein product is CAIKPQGGRNTGELFF.

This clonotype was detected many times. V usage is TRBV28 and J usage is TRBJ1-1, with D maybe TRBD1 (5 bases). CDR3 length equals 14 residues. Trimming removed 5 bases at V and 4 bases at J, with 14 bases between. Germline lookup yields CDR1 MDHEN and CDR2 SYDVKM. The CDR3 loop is CASSQGPGGTEAFF. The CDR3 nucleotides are TGTGCCAGCAGTCAGGGCCCTGGGGGCACTGAAGCTTTCTTT.

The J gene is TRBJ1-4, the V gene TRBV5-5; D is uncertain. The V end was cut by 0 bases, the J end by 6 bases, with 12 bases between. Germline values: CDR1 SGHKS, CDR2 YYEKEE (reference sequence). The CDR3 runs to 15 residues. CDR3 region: CASSLVYLTDEKLFF. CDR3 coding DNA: TGTGCCAGCAGCTTGGTTTATTTAACAGATGAAAAACTGTTTTTT.

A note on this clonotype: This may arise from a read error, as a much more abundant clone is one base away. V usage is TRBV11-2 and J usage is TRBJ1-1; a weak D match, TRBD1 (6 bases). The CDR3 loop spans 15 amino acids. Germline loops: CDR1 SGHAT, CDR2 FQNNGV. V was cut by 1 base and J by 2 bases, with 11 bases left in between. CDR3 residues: CASSLGQDQNTEAFF. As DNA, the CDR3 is TGTGCCAGCAGCTTAGGACAGGACCAAAACACTGAAGCTTTCTTT.

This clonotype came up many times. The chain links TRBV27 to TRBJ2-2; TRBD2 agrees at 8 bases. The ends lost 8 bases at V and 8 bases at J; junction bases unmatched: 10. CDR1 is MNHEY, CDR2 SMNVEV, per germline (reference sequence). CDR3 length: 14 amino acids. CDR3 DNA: TGTGCCAGCCGTGGGGTAGCGGGGAGTGGGGAGCTGTTTTTT. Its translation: CASRGVAGSGELFF.

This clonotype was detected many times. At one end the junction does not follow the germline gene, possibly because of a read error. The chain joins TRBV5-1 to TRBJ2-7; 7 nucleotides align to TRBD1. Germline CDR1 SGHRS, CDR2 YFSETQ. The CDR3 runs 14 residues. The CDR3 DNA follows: TGTGCCAGCAGCCTGGACAGGAGCTCCTACGAGCAGTACTTC. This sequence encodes CASSLDRSSYEQYF.

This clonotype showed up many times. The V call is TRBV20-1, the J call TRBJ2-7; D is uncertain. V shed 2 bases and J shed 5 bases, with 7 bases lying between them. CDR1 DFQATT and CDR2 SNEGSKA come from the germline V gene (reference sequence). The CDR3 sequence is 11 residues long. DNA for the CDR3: TGCAGTGCTAGACTTAGAGACGAGCAGTACTTC. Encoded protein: CSARLRDEQYF.

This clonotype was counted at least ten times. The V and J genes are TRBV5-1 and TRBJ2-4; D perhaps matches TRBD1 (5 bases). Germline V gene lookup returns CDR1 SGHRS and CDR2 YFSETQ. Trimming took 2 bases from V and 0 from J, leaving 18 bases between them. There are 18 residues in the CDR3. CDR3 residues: CASSLSGSGILAKNIQYF. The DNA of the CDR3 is TGCGCCAGCAGCTTATCCGGGTCAGGGATACTAGCCAAAAACATTCAGTACTTC.

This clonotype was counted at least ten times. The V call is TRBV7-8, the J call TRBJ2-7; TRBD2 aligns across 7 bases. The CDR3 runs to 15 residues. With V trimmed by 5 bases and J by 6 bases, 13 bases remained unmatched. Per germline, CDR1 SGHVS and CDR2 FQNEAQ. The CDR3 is CASSDPEGGPFEQYF. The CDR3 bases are TGTGCCAGCAGCGACCCTGAGGGAGGGCCTTTCGAGCAGTACTTC.

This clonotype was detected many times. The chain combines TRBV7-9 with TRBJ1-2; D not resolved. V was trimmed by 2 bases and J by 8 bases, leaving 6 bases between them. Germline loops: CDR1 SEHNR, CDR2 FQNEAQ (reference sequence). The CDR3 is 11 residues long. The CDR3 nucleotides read TGTGCCAGCAGCTTAATGTGGGGCTACACCTTC. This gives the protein CASSLMWGYTF.

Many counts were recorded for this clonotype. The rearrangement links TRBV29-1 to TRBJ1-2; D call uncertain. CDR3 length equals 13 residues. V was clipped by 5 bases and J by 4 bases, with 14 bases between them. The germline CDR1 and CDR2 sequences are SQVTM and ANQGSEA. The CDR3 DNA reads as TGCAGCGTTAAAGTACAGCGAGTCTATGGCTACACCTTC. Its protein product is CSVKVQRVYGYTF.

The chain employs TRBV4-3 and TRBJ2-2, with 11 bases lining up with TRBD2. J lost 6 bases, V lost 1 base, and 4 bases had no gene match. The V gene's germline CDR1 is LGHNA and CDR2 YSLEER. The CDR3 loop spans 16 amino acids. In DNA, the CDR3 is TGCGCCAGCAGCCAAGTTACTAGCGGGAGATCCGGGGAGCTGTTTTTT. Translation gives CASSQVTSGRSGELFF.

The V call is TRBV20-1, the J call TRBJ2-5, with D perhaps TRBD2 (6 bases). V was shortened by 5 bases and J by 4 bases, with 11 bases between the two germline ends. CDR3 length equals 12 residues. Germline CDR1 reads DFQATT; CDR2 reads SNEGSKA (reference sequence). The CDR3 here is CSAPSGVETQYF. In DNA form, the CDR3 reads TGCAGTGCTCCTTCGGGGGTAGAGACCCAGTACTTC.

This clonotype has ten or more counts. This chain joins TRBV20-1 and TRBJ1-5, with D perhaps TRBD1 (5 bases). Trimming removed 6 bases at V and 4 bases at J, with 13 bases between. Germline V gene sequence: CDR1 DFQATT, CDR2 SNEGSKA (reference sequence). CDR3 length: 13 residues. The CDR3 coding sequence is TGCAGTGCCCCATCTCGGGGGAATCAGCCCCAGCATTTT. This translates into CSAPSRGNQPQHF.